The sequence of this T cell receptor (beta chain) was determined in a study of T cell repertoires in cytomegalovirus infection (dated 2019 in TCRdb). Turning to the overall study: The peptide stimulations were aimed at well-studied HLA-B-restricted epitopes as well as recently identified HLA-C-restricted CMV epitopes, whose presentation resists viral immunomodulation. Donor HLA type was relevant to the analysis, as public TCR beta signatures indicated carriage of CMV infection together with the matching HLA type.

Details on this clonotype: What this receptor recognizes is not known. No base qualities exist here, and no much larger clone lies one base off it.

The cysteine opens and the phenylalanine closes a CDR3 of 15 amino acids. Just CDR3 DNA is preserved here, 45 bases in frame from base 1. CDR1 LGHNA and CDR2 YSLEER are derived from the germline V gene. V and J are truncated by 0 bases and 4 bases respectively, leaving an intervening sequence of 9 bases. The sequencing machine was an Illumina HiSeq 1500. Using fastp trimming at Q25 and MiXCR clonotype assembly, TCRdb reanalyzed the public sequencing data and kept in-frame beta chains. One record per CDR3 amino acid sequence lists the most common genes and DNA. This sample lists a few hundred thousand distinct CDR3 sequences; around two fifths were detected once. The ten largest clones capture 48% of the sample. The sample's treatment or condition label, decoded: in vitro stimulation with specific CMV peptide epitopes to enrich CMV-specific T cells. What the authors observed across the whole study: Cumulative frequency of public TCR beta family members discriminated carriers of CMV infection plus the relevant HLA type in this cohort and an independent roughly 330-donor cohort. The ex vivo response was dominated by HLA-C-restricted CMV-specific TCR beta clonotypes, which also provided the single most frequent clonotype in two of eight donors.

This clonotype was sampled from a human donor in good health (CMV status not recorded). Some clones in this sample may be carry-over from other donors' samples. Recombination linked TRBV4-3 to TRBJ1-4; there is no confident call for the D gene. The sample was cultured PBMCs, taken from culture after CMV antigen stimulation. The nucleotide sequence reads as follows: TGCGCCAGCAGCCAAGACCTTGGAAGTAATGAAAAACTGTTTTTT. This is translated as CASSQDLGSNEKLFF.